Listed below are T cell receptor beta chains from one sample, sequenced in a study of shared clonotypes between healthy human individuals. Clones were read by immunoSEQ multiplex PCR, and TCRdb kept only the in-frame ones, dropping some. The sample shows around 100,000 clones, roughly two thirds of them seen only once. The sequenced material came from memory CD8+ T cells sorted from blood. The receptor set was obtained from a young man in good health. The CDR3 runs from the conserved cysteine through the conserved F or W. Fields, in order: CDR3 protein, CDR3 DNA, J gene, clone size, V gene, D gene. The D gene is left open where the match is weak. The size entry is marked missing in some rows and otherwise reads once, few, many or a size class.

CDR3 protein: CASSDTGTDTQYF; CDR3 DNA: TGCGCCAGCAGCGACACAGGCACAGATACGCAGTATTTT; J gene: TRBJ2-3; clone size: .; V gene: TRBV5-1; D gene: .
CDR3 protein: CSVFPGNTEAFF; CDR3 DNA: TGCAGCGTGTTCCCGGGGAACACTGAAGCTTTCTTT; J gene: TRBJ1-1; clone size: few; V gene: TRBV29-1; D gene: .
CDR3 protein: CASSYPRQGQFTDTQYF; CDR3 DNA: TGTGCCAGCAGCTACCCTCGGCAGGGGCAATTCACAGATACGCAGTATTTT; J gene: TRBJ2-3; clone size: .; V gene: TRBV7-9; D gene: .
CDR3 protein: CASSYVPGQGETQYF; CDR3 DNA: TGCGCCAGCAGCTATGTCCCGGGACAGGGTGAGACCCAGTACTTC; J gene: TRBJ2-5; clone size: .; V gene: TRBV5-1; D gene: TRBD1
CDR3 protein: CSVQNTEAFF; CDR3 DNA: TGCAGCGTTCAAAACACTGAAGCTTTCTTT; J gene: TRBJ1-1; clone size: .; V gene: TRBV29-1; D gene: .
CDR3 protein: CASSQLVGEGHGSYEQYF; CDR3 DNA: TGCGCCAGCAGCCAACTTGTCGGAGAGGGACACGGGTCCTACGAGCAGTACTTC; J gene: TRBJ2-7; clone size: .; V gene: TRBV5-1; D gene: .
CDR3 protein: CASSLYPGSREGPGELFF; CDR3 DNA: TGTGCCAGCAGTTTATATCCCGGTTCGCGGGAGGGCCCTGGGGAGCTGTTTTTT; J gene: TRBJ2-2; clone size: many; V gene: TRBV28; D gene: TRBD2
CDR3 protein: CASSLGPNPTHRGAVF; CDR3 DNA: TGTGCCAGCAGCCTCGGACCCAATCCGACACACCGGGGAGCTGTTTTT; J gene: TRBJ2-2; clone size: .; V gene: TRBV7-9; D gene: .
CDR3 protein: CASSPLAGEQFF; CDR3 DNA: TGTGCCAGCTCACCCTTAGCGGGTGAGCAGTTCTTC; J gene: TRBJ2-1; clone size: .; V gene: TRBV18; D gene: TRBD2
CDR3 protein: CASSKERRANYGYTF; CDR3 DNA: TGTGCCAGTAGTAAGGAGAGACGAGCTAACTATGGCTACACCTTC; J gene: TRBJ1-2; clone size: .; V gene: TRBV19; D gene: .
CDR3 protein: CASSLAPQLAKNIQYF; CDR3 DNA: TGTGCCAGCAGCTTAGCGCCCCAGTTAGCCAAAAACATTCAGTACTTC; J gene: TRBJ2-4; clone size: .; V gene: TRBV7-9; D gene: .
CDR3 protein: CASSLLAGGVTDTQYF; CDR3 DNA: TGTGCCAGCAGCTTATTAGCGGGAGGGGTCACAGATACGCAGTATTTT; J gene: TRBJ2-3; clone size: .; V gene: TRBV7-6; D gene: TRBD2
CDR3 protein: CASSPSGRGTDTQYF; CDR3 DNA: TGCGCCAGCAGCCCCTCTGGGCGGGGCACAGATACGCAGTATTTT; J gene: TRBJ2-3; clone size: once; V gene: TRBV4-1; D gene: .
CDR3 protein: CASGDRGSTDTQYF; CDR3 DNA: TGTGCCAGCGGCGACAGGGGTAGCACAGATACGCAGTATTTT; J gene: TRBJ2-3; clone size: .; V gene: TRBV25-1; D gene: TRBD1